The 17 T cell receptor beta chains below were found in one sample sequenced in a study of T-cell reconstitution after alpha-beta-depleted transplantation in children (dated by TCRdb to between 2015 and 2016). Receptor amplification or capture employed PCR. Sequencer: Illumina HiSeq 2500. TCR library preparation used molecular barcoding, with unique molecular identifiers applied to normalize quantification of the TCRbeta repertoire. The public reads were reprocessed in TCRdb via fastp at Q25 and MiXCR, keeping in-frame beta chains. Each entry is one CDR3 protein sequence, shown with its most common DNA and genes. For this sample there are tens of thousands of distinct CDR3 sequences; over 4.5% appear just once. Together, the top ten hold about 20% of the sample. In the paper's terms, the treatment or condition label means: allogeneic hematopoietic cell transplantation with graft depleted of TCRalphabeta T cells and CD19 B cells.

Sequenced here: PBMCs, mostly from graft donor cells, sampled 180 days after TCRalphabeta/CD19-depleted stem cell transplant. These receptors were taken from a boy under two years old who had a stem cell transplant for acute myeloid leukemia, so the T cells may come from the graft donor.

The table lists this clonotype with many counts. Here the CDR3 reads CASSYPGTGNEQFF. CDR3 nucleotide sequence: TGTGCCAGCAGTTACCCCGGGACAGGGAATGAGCAGTTCTTC. The V gene is TRBV6-2 or TRBV6-3, the J gene TRBJ2-1, with 9 bases that match TRBD1. J was trimmed by 7 bases and V by 2 bases; bases with no gene match: 3. This CDR3 contains 14 residues. Germline V gives CDR1 MNHEY, CDR2 SVGEGT.

This clonotype was detected ten times or more. The chain has TRBV12-3 or TRBV12-4 and TRBJ1-6; the D gene is possibly TRBD1 (6 bases). The V and J ends lost 6 bases and 7 bases respectively, with 16 bases between them. CDR3 length equals 15 residues. The CDR3 reads CASRPRTGWNSPLHF. The CDR3 DNA reads as TGTGCCAGCAGACCCCGTACAGGGTGGAATTCACCCCTCCACTTT.

The chain links TRBV7-9 to TRBJ1-2; D remains ambiguous. Trimming stripped 3 bases from V and 4 bases from J, with 12 bases between. The CDR3 totals 14 residues. Germline V lookup: CDR1 SEHNR, CDR2 FQNEAQ (reference sequence). The CDR3 nucleotides read TGTGCCAGCAGCTTTGCAGGAATTCCCTATGGCTACACCTTC. As protein: CASSFAGIPYGYTF. Variable domain in full (rest from reference TRBV7-9 and TRBJ1-2): DTGVSQNPRHKITKRGQNVTFRCDPISEHNRLYWYRQTLGQGPEFLTYFQNEAQLEKSRLLSDRFSAERPKGSFSTLEIQRTEQGDSAMYLCASSFAGIPYGYTFGSGTRLTVV.

This clonotype was seen at least ten times. The rearrangement joins TRBV24-1 to TRBJ2-7, with 11 bases that match TRBD1. After removal of 3 bases from V and 2 bases from J, the junction contained 5 bases not matched to a gene. The CDR3 covers 16 residues. Germline lookup yields CDR1 KGHDR and CDR2 SFDVKD. The CDR3 spells CATSDKGQGVPYEQYV. In nucleotides, the CDR3 is TGTGCCACCAGTGATAAGGGACAGGGGGTTCCCTACGAGCAGTACGTC.

In this sample, this clonotype turned up many times. The genes are TRBV7-9 and TRBJ1-2; the match to TRBD1 covers 8 bases. The ends lost 7 bases at V and 8 bases at J; junction bases unmatched: 12. The CDR3 is 14 amino acids. Per germline, CDR1 SEHNR and CDR2 FQNEAQ (reference sequence). This chain's CDR3 is CASTLSGGAHGYTF. Written as DNA, the CDR3 is TGTGCCAGCACCCTTTCAGGGGGCGCCCACGGCTACACCTTC.

This clonotype came up many times. The gene calls are TRBV6-5 and TRBJ2-1; 11 nucleotides align to TRBD1. Germline CDR1 and CDR2: MNHEY and SVGAGI. V lost 5 bases and J lost 2; bases outside the gene matches: 2. The length of the CDR3 is 15 residues. In DNA, the CDR3 is TGTGCCAGCAGTAGGACAGGGGGCCCCTACAATGAGCAGTTCTTC. Protein product: CASSRTGGPYNEQFF.

This clonotype was recorded many times. This sequence joins TRBV7-8 and TRBJ1-3, with a tentative D call TRBD1 (5 bases). Germline loops: CDR1 SGHVS, CDR2 FQNEAQ. The CDR3 runs 16 residues. V dropped 5 bases and J dropped 0 bases, with 14 bases sitting between them. DNA for the CDR3: TGTGCCAGCAGCCTTCGCGGGACGTACTCTGGAAACACCATATATTTT. Translating it yields CASSLRGTYSGNTIYF.

This clonotype was recorded many times. V and J are TRBV20-1 and TRBJ1-2; a weak D match, TRBD1 (6 bases). V was trimmed by 3 bases and J by 8 bases, leaving 16 bases between them. Germline CDR1 and CDR2: DFQATT and SNEGSKA (reference sequence). This CDR3 spans 13 amino acids. The CDR3 DNA is TGCAGTGCTAGGAGGGACACTAAAGCGGGCTACACCTTC. It specifies CSARRDTKAGYTF.

This clonotype was seen many times. V gene TRBV12-3 or TRBV12-4 combines with J gene TRBJ2-2, with 8 bases aligning to TRBD1. The CDR3 loop spans 16 amino acids. V was clipped by 1 base and J by 1 base; unmatched bases: 2. The CDR3 DNA is TGTGCCAGCAGTTTAGTGGGGACAGGGAACACCGGGGAGCTGTTTTTT. Its protein product is CASSLVGTGNTGELFF.

This clonotype was observed many times. The rearrangement joins TRBV7-9 to TRBJ2-3; D possibly uses TRBD1 or TRBD2 (5 bases each). The CDR3 extends over 16 amino acids. Per germline, CDR1 SEHNR and CDR2 FQNEAQ (reference sequence). Trimming removed 5 bases at V and 2 bases at J, with 17 bases between. The CDR3 coding sequence is TGTGCCAGCAGCCCCCGGGACGGAACATCCACAGATACGCAGTATTTT. Protein sequence: CASSPRDGTSTDTQYF.

The chain carries TRBV20-1 and TRBJ2-7; 9 bases are shared with TRBD1. Germline CDR1 reads DFQATT; CDR2 reads SNEGSKA (reference sequence). The CDR3 has 13 residues. The trim removed 3 bases at V and 4 bases at J, leaving 4 bases unmatched. This CDR3 reads CSARAGQGYEQYV. CDR3 bases: TGCAGTGCTAGGGCCGGACAGGGGTACGAGCAGTACGTC.

This clonotype was observed at least ten times. This chain joins TRBV6-5 and TRBJ1-5, with D tentatively TRBD1 (6 bases). CDR3 length: 15 amino acids. V gave up 8 bases and J gave up 2 bases, with 16 bases separating them. The germline V gene has CDR1 MNHEY and CDR2 SVGAGI. The DNA of the CDR3 is TGTGCCAGCCGGGGCGCAGGGGAGCGCAATCAGCCCCAGCATTTT. It translates to CASRGAGERNQPQHF.

This clonotype was recorded many times. J is TRBJ2-7 and V is TRBV5-1, with a possible D match to TRBD1 (5 bases). The CDR3 has 15 amino acids. V was pared by 6 bases and J by 0 bases, with 16 bases between. Per germline, CDR1 SGHRS and CDR2 YFSETQ. DNA for the CDR3: TGCGCCAGCAACTTCGATACAGGTATCTCCTACGAGCAGTACTTC. Its protein product is CASNFDTGISYEQYF.

This clonotype was seen repeatedly, ten times or more. The chain couples TRBV7-2 to TRBJ2-2, with TRBD2 matching over 7 bases. After removal of 3 bases from V and 5 bases from J, the junction contained 3 bases not matched to a gene. The CDR3 consists of 14 residues. In germline, CDR1 is SGHTA, CDR2 FQGNSA. The CDR3 sequence: CASSLLAATGELFF. In nucleotides, the CDR3 is TGTGCCAGCAGCTTGCTAGCGGCGACCGGGGAGCTGTTTTTT.

This clonotype was counted ten times or more. The chain has TRBV4-3 and TRBJ2-5; D is unclear. Between the trimmed V and J ends, which lost 1 base and 3 bases, there was a span of 12 bases. Germline CDR1 and CDR2: LGHNA and YSLEER. CDR3 size: 15 residues. The CDR3 DNA reads as TGCGCCAGCAGCCAAGGAGTTATGATGAAAGAGACCCAGTACTTC. Protein product: CASSQGVMMKETQYF.

Many counts were recorded for this clonotype. The chain uses TRBV5-1 and TRBJ2-3, with D hard to call. CDR1 and CDR2 from the germline V gene are SGHRS and YFSETQ. The V gene lost 5 bases and the J gene lost 5 bases, with 6 bases spanning the gap. This CDR3 spans 11 amino acids. The CDR3 bases are TGCGCCAGCAGGGAAGGAGATACGCAGTATTTT. This codes for CASREGDTQYF.

Ten or more counts support this clonotype. J is TRBJ1-3 and V is TRBV6-5; unclear D gene. The CDR3 is 11 amino acids. V was cut by 10 bases and J by 3 bases, with 7 bases left in between. CDR1 and CDR2 from the germline V gene are MNHEY and SVGAGI. In nucleotides, the CDR3 is TGTGCCACCTCCCTTGGAAACACCATATATTTT. Residues: CATSLGNTIYF.